The 28 T cell receptor beta chains listed next were all sequenced from one sample in a study of control samples from healthy donors and cancer patients. Generated by immunoSEQ multiplex PCR, the TCRdb table keeps only in-frame clones and is missing some. The repertoire has 120,000 or so clones, 88% of them found once; the top ten carry about 3.9%. The material sequenced was PBMCs. All receptors derive from a woman aged 55-69 years with lung cancer.

CDR3 sequence reads: CASRRDYNSPLHF. In DNA form, the CDR3 reads TGTGCCAGCAGAAGGGATTATAATTCACCCCTCCACTTT. The rearrangement uses TRBV9 and TRBJ1-6, with unresolved D. The germline gives CDR1 SGDLS, CDR2 YYNGEE. The V end lost 5 bases, the J end lost 4 bases, and 7 bases lay between the germline ends. The CDR3 covers 13 residues.

This chain uses TRBV19 with TRBJ1-1; D gene unclear. From germline, CDR1 is LNHDA and CDR2 SQIVND (reference sequence). The CDR3 is 13 residues long. The V end was cut by 6 bases, the J end by 4 bases, with 12 bases between. The CDR3 sequence is CASSVREVTEAFF. CDR3 DNA: TGTGCCAGTAGCGTCAGAGAGGTCACTGAAGCTTTCTTT.

J is TRBJ1-5 and V is TRBV5-6; possibly TRBD1 for D (5 bases). V shed 5 bases and J shed 3 bases, with 18 bases lying between them. This CDR3 has 16 residues. Germline V CDR1 and CDR2: SGHDT, YYEEEE. CDR3 sequence (DNA): TGTGCCAGCAGTTCGTACGACAGACTTTTCAATCAGCCCCAGCATTTT. It specifies CASSSYDRLFNQPQHF.

The CDR3 loop reads CASRTGYTTNEKLFF. The CDR3 region has the DNA TGTGCCAGCAGGACAGGGTATACGACTAATGAAAAACTGTTTTTT. The gene calls are TRBV13 and TRBJ1-4; 7 bases fit TRBD1. Germline CDR1 and CDR2: PRHDT and FYEKMQ (reference sequence). J was trimmed by 2 bases and V by 6 bases; bases with no gene match: 6. This CDR3 is 15 amino acids long.

Only one count was recorded for this clone. This chain connects TRBV12-3 or TRBV12-4 to TRBJ2-3; D is unclear. The V and J ends lost 5 bases and 2 bases respectively, with 8 bases between them. The CDR3 runs to 13 residues. The CDR3 loop reads CASSPDPTDTQYF. The CDR3 region has the DNA TGTGCCAGCAGTCCGGATCCCACAGATACGCAGTATTTT.

V usage is TRBV6-2 or TRBV6-3 and J usage is TRBJ2-1; maybe TRBD2 (5 bases). The V gene's germline CDR1 is MNHEY and CDR2 SVGEGT. This CDR3 spans 15 amino acids. With 2 bases removed from V and 4 bases from J, the gap between germline ends came to 12 bases. CDR3 residues: CASSYTDYPYNEQFF. The CDR3 nucleotides read TGTGCCAGCAGTTACACAGACTATCCTTACAATGAGCAGTTCTTC.

This rearrangement joins TRBV7-2 to TRBJ2-6; D unresolved. Germline V CDR1 and CDR2: SGHTA, FQGNSA. This CDR3 has 15 residues. The V end was cut by 4 bases, the J end by 0 bases, with 7 bases between. CDR3 sequence: CASSSLNSGANVLTF. The CDR3 DNA reads TGTGCCAGCAGCTCCTTAAACTCTGGGGCCAACGTCCTGACTTTC. The whole variable domain, remainder taken from reference TRBV7-2 and TRBJ2-6, is GAGVSQSPSNKVTEKGKDVELRCDPISGHTALYWYRQSLGQGLEFLIYFQGNSAPDKSGLPSDRFSAERTGGSVSTLTIQRTQQEDSAVYLCASSSLNSGANVLTFGAGSRLTVL.

This sequence joins TRBV3-1 (or the pseudogene TRBV3-2) and TRBJ2-1; D gene uncertain. Germline CDR1 is LGHDT and CDR2 is YNNKEL (reference sequence). The CDR3 is 16 amino acids. Trimming pared 0 bases from V and 2 bases from J, leaving 11 bases between. CDR3 nucleotides: TGTGCCAGCAGCCAAGACCGAGGCGAAGCCTACAATGAGCAGTTCTTC. This encodes CASSQDRGEAYNEQFF.

The CDR3 reads CASSLVGGAGLRTNEKLFF. The CDR3 bases are TGTGCCAGCTCCCTCGTTGGCGGCGCGGGGTTGCGAACTAATGAAAAACTGTTTTTT. This chain connects TRBV18 to TRBJ1-4; D not resolved. The V and J ends lost 6 bases and 1 base respectively, with 24 bases between them. CDR3 size: 19 residues. CDR1 and CDR2 from the germline V gene are KGHSH and LQKENI.

This chain links TRBV12-3 or TRBV12-4 with TRBJ2-1; TRBD1 aligns across 11 bases. J gave up 9 bases and V 5 bases, and 3 bases lay outside the gene matches. The CDR3 sequence is 13 residues long. The CDR3 DNA sequence: TGTGCCAGCAGTAGGGACAGGGGGATTGAGCAGTTCTTC. Protein sequence: CASSRDRGIEQFF.

CDR3 in amino acids: CASSERRVENTEAFF. CDR3 sequence (DNA): TGTGCCAGCAGTGAAAGGAGGGTGGAGAACACTGAAGCTTTCTTT. The chain employs TRBV6-1 and TRBJ1-1, with unresolved D. This CDR3 is 15 amino acids long. Germline loops: CDR1 MNHNS, CDR2 SASEGT. Trimming cost V 2 bases and J 1 base, with 11 bases left between them.

This clone was counted a few times. The chain joins TRBV3-1 (or the pseudogene TRBV3-2) to TRBJ1-1; 7 nucleotides agree with TRBD1. Germline values: CDR1 LGHDT, CDR2 YNNKEL (reference sequence). The junction had 4 bases not matched to a gene; V was cut back by 4 bases and J by 5 bases. CDR3 length: 13 amino acids. The DNA for the CDR3 is TGTGCCAGCAGCCCCTCACAGGGGACTGAAGCTTTCTTT. The encoded protein is CASSPSQGTEAFF.

The chain joins TRBV6-1 to TRBJ2-1; 8 bases agree with TRBD1. CDR1 and CDR2 (germline): MNHNS, SASEGT. The V and J ends lost 2 bases and 2 bases, in that order; junction bases with no gene match: 2. The CDR3 consists of 15 residues. The CDR3 sequence: CASSEIQGAYNEQFF. The CDR3 DNA is TGTGCCAGCAGTGAAATACAGGGGGCCTACAATGAGCAGTTCTTC.

The genes are TRBV2 and TRBJ2-7, with 8 bases lining up with TRBD2. V was clipped by 2 bases and J by 3 bases; unmatched bases: 12. This CDR3 has 17 residues. Per the germline V gene, CDR1 is SNHLY and CDR2 is FYNNEI. CDR3 nucleotide sequence: TGTGCCAGCAGTGAATACTCCCCTAGCGGGTTGAACTACGAGCAGTACTTC. Its protein is CASSEYSPSGLNYEQYF.

The chain couples TRBV6-5 to TRBJ1-1; TRBD1 is a possible D gene (5 bases). Germline V gives CDR1 MNHEY, CDR2 SVGAGI. The length of the CDR3 is 15 residues. V shed 0 bases and J shed 4 bases, with 12 bases lying between them. The CDR3 region is CASSYSMRGITEAFF. CDR3 sequence (DNA): TGTGCCAGCAGTTACTCGATGAGGGGAATCACTGAAGCTTTCTTT.

The J gene is TRBJ1-4, the V gene TRBV2; D remains unclear. CDR1 SNHLY and CDR2 FYNNEI come from the germline V gene. V was shortened by 5 bases and J by 7 bases, with 11 bases between the two germline ends. The CDR3 consists of 13 residues. In DNA, the CDR3 is TGTGCCAGCAGTCCACAGTCTGCTGAAAAACTGTTTTTT. It specifies CASSPQSAEKLFF.

V is TRBV6-2 or TRBV6-3 and J is TRBJ2-7; TRBD1 or TRBD2 may be the D gene (5 bases each). CDR3 length equals 14 residues. From germline, CDR1 is MNHEY and CDR2 SVGEGT. Trimming stripped 1 base from V and 5 bases from J, with 12 bases between. The CDR3, as DNA: TGTGCCAGCAGTTACTGGTCAGGGAGAAACGAGCAGTACTTC. Translation gives CASSYWSGRNEQYF.

V is TRBV6-2 or TRBV6-3 and J is TRBJ1-5; D gene unclear. Trimming took off 5 bases at V and 3 bases at J, with 8 bases between the two ends. CDR1 is MNHEY and CDR2 is SVGEGT in the germline V gene. The CDR3 consists of 13 residues. The CDR3 protein is CASSRRDNQPQHF. The CDR3 region has the DNA TGTGCCAGCAGTAGGCGGGACAATCAGCCCCAGCATTTT.

This sequence joins TRBV5-1 and TRBJ1-4, with 8 bases identical to TRBD1. The CDR3 totals 15 residues. Germline CDR1 reads SGHRS; CDR2 reads YFSETQ. The V gene end was trimmed by 0 bases and the J gene end by 5 bases; junction bases not matched to a gene: 3. The CDR3 DNA sequence: TGCGCCAGCAGCTTGGATTACAGGGGGAATGAAAAACTGTTTTTT. It yields the protein CASSLDYRGNEKLFF.

The rearrangement uses TRBV6-1 and TRBJ1-6; unclear D gene. CDR1 is MNHNS, CDR2 SASEGT, per germline. Deletions cut 1 base from V and 0 bases from J, with 16 bases between. The CDR3 is made up of 19 amino acids. The CDR3 sequence: CASSEGLPGSSSYNSPLHF. In DNA form, the CDR3 reads TGTGCCAGCAGTGAAGGGCTTCCGGGGAGTAGCTCCTATAATTCACCCCTCCACTTT.

The rearrangement joins TRBV6-2 or TRBV6-3 to TRBJ1-5; 11 bases map to TRBD1. Germline V gene lookup returns CDR1 MNHEY and CDR2 SVGEGT. The V gene end was trimmed by 3 bases and the J gene end by 6 bases; junction bases not matched to a gene: 10. CDR3 length: 17 amino acids. CDR3 sequence (DNA): TGTGCCAGCAGTTATCCAGGACAGGGGGCCAGGGCTCAGCCCCAGCATTTT. It encodes CASSYPGQGARAQPQHF.

The chain recombines TRBV24-1 with TRBJ2-3; TRBD2 aligns across 14 bases. Germline V gives CDR1 KGHDR, CDR2 SFDVKD. The CDR3 runs to 16 residues. Trimming removed 3 bases from V and 5 bases from J; junction bases left unmatched: 3. CDR3 protein: CATSDTGLAGEDTQYF. The CDR3 nucleotides are TGTGCCACCAGTGATACGGGACTAGCGGGGGAAGATACGCAGTATTTT.

This rearrangement joins TRBV7-2 to TRBJ2-1; the match to TRBD2 covers 7 bases. Germline V CDR1 and CDR2: SGHTA, FQGNSA. J gave up 2 bases and V 5 bases, and 3 bases lay outside the gene matches. The CDR3 sequence is 14 residues long. CDR3 amino acids: CASSTTSAYNEQFF. DNA of the CDR3: TGTGCCAGCAGCACCACTAGCGCCTACAATGAGCAGTTCTTC. Looking up the rest from reference TRBV7-2 and TRBJ2-1 gives the full variable domain: GAGVSQSPSNKVTEKGKDVELRCDPISGHTALYWYRQSLGQGLEFLIYFQGNSAPDKSGLPSDRFSAERTGGSVSTLTIQRTQQEDSAVYLCASSTTSAYNEQFFGPGTRLTVL.

V usage is TRBV6-1 and J usage is TRBJ2-1; TRBD1 agrees at 7 bases. CDR3 length: 16 amino acids. Germline V gives CDR1 MNHNS, CDR2 SASEGT. The ends lost 0 bases at V and 0 bases at J; junction bases unmatched: 2. CDR3 nucleotide sequence: TGTGCCAGCAGTGAAGCAGGGGGCTACTCCTACAATGAGCAGTTCTTC. Translation gives CASSEAGGYSYNEQFF.

The chain carries TRBV3-1 (or the pseudogene TRBV3-2) and TRBJ2-2; D unresolved. Germline V gives CDR1 LGHDT, CDR2 YNNKEL (reference sequence). V was cut by 1 base and J by 5 bases, with 14 bases left in between. The CDR3 is 16 amino acids. The CDR3 DNA is TGTGCCAGCAGCCAAGTCGGCCCCCAGGTGACCGGGGAGCTGTTTTTT. Protein product: CASSQVGPQVTGELFF.

Concerning this clone: The same CDR3 arises from other DNA sequences in this sample as well. This chain uses TRBV12-3 or TRBV12-4 with TRBJ1-5; no definite D call. Deletions cut 1 base from V and 6 bases from J, with 7 bases between. The CDR3 runs 13 residues. The CDR3 DNA sequence: TGTGCCAGCAGTTTAGGAGAAGGTCAGCCCCAGCATTTT. Its protein product is CASSLGEGQPQHF.

CDR3 bases: TGTGCCAGCAGCTTCCGACTAGCGGGGGACTCCTACGAGCAGTACTTC. It encodes CASSFRLAGDSYEQYF. The genes are TRBV7-8 and TRBJ2-7; 12 positions match TRBD2. The CDR3 covers 16 residues. The V segment lost 3 bases and the J segment 0 bases; nucleotides outside the gene matches: 3. CDR1 SGHVS and CDR2 FQNEAQ come from the germline V gene.

Concerning this clone: The sample contains more than one DNA sequence encoding this CDR3. The chain uses TRBV30 and TRBJ1-5; D is possibly TRBD1 (6 bases). V shed 0 bases and J shed 5 bases, with 8 bases lying between them. CDR1 and CDR2 (germline): GTSNPN, SVGIG (reference sequence). The CDR3 is made up of 13 amino acids. CDR3 nucleotide sequence: TGTGCCTGGAGTGTCTCAGGGGATCAGCCCCAGCATTTT. It specifies CAWSVSGDQPQHF.